What follows is one TCR beta chain and its context. V lost 3 bases and J lost 0; bases outside the gene matches: 4. The CDR3 loop spans 17 amino acids. Germline CDR1 is SGDLS and CDR2 is YYNGEE. Some clones are missing from TCRdb's copy, which holds only in-frame ones; the method was immunoSEQ multiplex PCR. The repertoire has roughly 84,000 clones, approximately 90% of them found once; the top ten carry roughly 6.7%. The record originates from a study of control samples from healthy donors and cancer patients. Sequenced material: blood. The chain couples TRBV9 to TRBJ2-7, with 15 nucleotides matching TRBD2. The sequence was obtained from a man in his fifties in good health. The CDR3 nucleotides read TGTGCCAGCAGCGAGGGGACTAGCGGGGGGAGCTCCTACGAGCAGTACTTC. The encoded protein is CASSEGTSGGSSYEQYF.